Below, 9 T cell receptor beta chains from the same sample are listed, as sequenced in a study of shared clonotypes between healthy human individuals. The repertoire was sequenced with immunoSEQ multiplex PCR; TCRdb's copy has only in-frame clones and lacks some. The repertoire holds some 690,000 clones, with about nine tenths as singletons. The sample comprised memory CD8+ T cells from PBMCs. The subset denotes: CD45RO+ cells pooled with CCR7-negative TemRA cells. The source is a man aged 18 to 35 in good health. Some clones in this sample may be carry-over from other donors' samples.

This clone occurred a few times. CDR3 DNA sequence: TGTGCCAGCAGTCCTCGGACAGGGGAAGCTTTCTTT. This codes for CASSPRTGEAFF. The chain carries TRBV27 and TRBJ1-1; 8 bases line up with TRBD1. Germline V gives CDR1 MNHEY, CDR2 SMNVEV (reference sequence). CDR3 length: 12 residues. Germline trimming cut 5 bases from V and 8 bases from J; bases unmatched to any gene: 4.

For this clone: Just one base apart from a much larger clone, this may be a read error. Additional DNA sequences in this sample encode the identical CDR3. The V and J genes are TRBV5-6 and TRBJ2-7; D is perhaps TRBD1 (5 bases). V was pared by 2 bases and J by 2 bases, with 5 bases between. The CDR3 is 12 amino acids. CDR1 is SGHDT and CDR2 is YYEEEE in the germline V gene. The CDR3 coding sequence is TGTGCCAGCAGCTTAGGGGCCTACGAGCAGTACTTC. Its protein product is CASSLGAYEQYF.

This clone has a single count. The chain couples TRBV27 to TRBJ2-7; TRBD1 aligns across 8 bases. Germline CDR1 reads MNHEY; CDR2 reads SMNVEV (reference sequence). Trimming removed 3 bases from V and 5 bases from J; junction bases left unmatched: 3. The CDR3 is 13 residues long. CDR3 sequence (DNA): TGTGCCAGCAGTTTTCAGGGGGCAAACGAGCAGTACTTC. Translating gives CASSFQGANEQYF.

The rearrangement links TRBV5-4 to TRBJ1-3, with 7 bases that match TRBD1. This CDR3 comprises 18 residues. Per germline, CDR1 SGHNT and CDR2 YYREEE (reference sequence). With V trimmed by 4 bases and J by 4 bases, 17 bases remained unmatched. The CDR3 loop reads CASSLRQGTGRGGNTIYF. As DNA, the CDR3 is TGTGCCAGCAGCCTAAGACAGGGAACGGGGAGGGGAGGAAACACCATATATTTT.

The chain couples TRBV27 to TRBJ2-7, with TRBD2 matching 11 bases. This CDR3 contains 17 residues. V lost 6 bases and J lost 3; bases outside the gene matches: 13. The germline V gene encodes CDR1 MNHEY and CDR2 SMNVEV (reference sequence). CDR3 sequence reads: CASRPTLGLAGLYEQYF. The CDR3 DNA reads as TGTGCCAGCAGGCCGACTCTTGGACTAGCGGGCCTCTACGAGCAGTACTTC.

This chain connects TRBV5-6 to TRBJ2-7, with no clear D. The CDR3 is made up of 15 amino acids. From germline, CDR1 is SGHDT and CDR2 YYEEEE. The V gene lost 6 bases and the J gene lost 4 bases, with 20 bases spanning the gap. The CDR3 DNA follows: TGTGCCAGCACCATGGGGAACTCACTACTATACGAGCAGTACTTC. This encodes CASTMGNSLLYEQYF.

This clone was observed a single time. The DNA for the CDR3 is TGTGCCAGCAGCGGATCAGGACAGATCCGAAACACCATATATTTT. Translation gives CASSGSGQIRNTIYF. The gene calls are TRBV9 and TRBJ1-3; perhaps TRBD1 as D (6 bases). From germline, CDR1 is SGDLS and CDR2 YYNGEE. This CDR3 is built from 15 residues. Between the trimmed V and J ends, which lost 3 bases and 5 bases, there was a span of 15 bases.

The gene calls are TRBV5-1 and TRBJ2-1; D gene uncertain. The CDR3 totals 12 residues. Germline-derived CDR1 and CDR2 are SGHRS and YFSETQ. With 2 bases removed from V and 7 bases from J, the gap between germline ends came to 7 bases. The CDR3 DNA sequence: TGCGCCAGCAGCTTACCGTTGAATGAGCAGTTCTTC. Protein product: CASSLPLNEQFF.

This clone has only a few counts. The V gene is TRBV7-9, the J gene TRBJ2-3; 7 nucleotides align to TRBD2. The CDR3 loop spans 15 amino acids. Germline V gene lookup returns CDR1 SEHNR and CDR2 FQNEAQ (reference sequence). V gave up 7 bases and J gave up 0 bases; unmatched junction bases: 7. The CDR3 region has the DNA TGTGCCAGCATCCCTAGCGGAGCTAGCACAGATACGCAGTATTTT. It yields the protein CASIPSGASTDTQYF.